These 16 T cell receptor beta chains were sequenced from one sample in a study of control samples from healthy donors and cancer patients. Method: immunoSEQ multiplex PCR; TCRdb's copy keeps in-frame clones and lacks some. The sample includes some 150,000 clones, about 94% of them seen just once. Input material: PBMCs. All receptors derive from a man in his sixties with colorectal cancer.

The genes are TRBV5-6 and TRBJ2-6; D is perhaps TRBD1 or TRBD2 (5 bases each). This CDR3 region has 15 residues. V was pared by 1 base and J by 3 bases, with 8 bases between. Looked up from germline, CDR1 is SGHDT and CDR2 is YYEEEE. The CDR3, as DNA: TGTGCCAGCAGCTTGACGGGGCGTGGGGCCAACGTCCTGACTTTC. Translation: CASSLTGRGANVLTF.

J is TRBJ1-4 and V is TRBV28, with D possibly matching TRBD1 (5 bases). The CDR3 runs 15 residues. From germline, CDR1 is MDHEN and CDR2 SYDVKM. The ends were cut back, 6 bases at V and 8 bases at J, with 19 bases in the middle. The CDR3 region has the DNA TGTGCCAGCAGGGCATCAAGGGGATTGGGCGAAAAACTGTTTTTT. Protein: CASRASRGLGEKLFF.

The V gene is TRBV4-3, the J gene TRBJ2-1; 9 nucleotides match TRBD2. V lost 0 bases and J lost 8; bases outside the gene matches: 5. This CDR3 has 15 amino acids. The germline V gene encodes CDR1 LGHNA and CDR2 YSLEER. CDR3 in DNA: TGCGCCAGCAGCCAAGACCTGACTAGCGGCGATGAGCAGTTCTTC. Translated, it gives CASSQDLTSGDEQFF.

Only one count was recorded for this clone. This chain connects TRBV7-2 to TRBJ1-5, with D possibly being TRBD1 (6 bases). This CDR3 comprises 16 residues. Germline values: CDR1 SGHTA, CDR2 FQGNSA. V was trimmed by 5 bases and J by 2 bases, leaving 16 bases between them. The CDR3 nucleotides are TGTGCCAGCAGCAGACAACAGGGTCTAGGCAATCAGCCCCAGCATTTT. The encoded protein is CASSRQQGLGNQPQHF.

The chain recombines TRBV4-3 with TRBJ2-7; the D gene is possibly TRBD1 (5 bases). V was trimmed by 1 base and J by 1 base, leaving 20 bases between them. Germline V CDR1 and CDR2: LGHNA, YSLEER. CDR3 length: 18 residues. The CDR3 region is CASSQVIVYRIVSYEQYF. CDR3 bases: TGCGCCAGCAGCCAAGTTATAGTCTACAGGATAGTTTCCTACGAGCAGTACTTC.

The chain carries TRBV5-6 and TRBJ1-1; D is ambiguous. The CDR3 totals 14 residues. V lost 0 bases and J lost 6, with 12 bases in between. Looked up from germline, CDR1 is SGHDT and CDR2 is YYEEEE. CDR3 coding DNA: TGTGCCAGCAGCTTGGGATCTATTACTTCTGAAGCTTTCTTT. Its protein is CASSLGSITSEAFF.

The chain couples TRBV5-5 to TRBJ1-2; maybe TRBD1 (6 bases). This CDR3 spans 17 amino acids. Per germline, CDR1 SGHKS and CDR2 YYEKEE (reference sequence). V lost 0 bases and J 0 bases, leaving 15 bases between the germline ends. The CDR3: CASSLGVGARPNYGYTF. In DNA, the CDR3 is TGTGCCAGCAGCTTGGGGGTGGGGGCCCGACCTAACTATGGCTACACCTTC.

The chain uses TRBV7-2 and TRBJ1-1, with TRBD1 matching 10 bases. The CDR3 totals 16 residues. CDR1 is SGHTA, CDR2 FQGNSA, per germline. With V trimmed by 2 bases and J by 5 bases, 8 bases remained unmatched. CDR3 DNA sequence: TGTGCCAGCAGCTTACGTCCCGGGACAGGGGCGACTGAAGCTTTCTTT. It codes for CASSLRPGTGATEAFF. Drawing the rest from reference TRBV7-2 and TRBJ1-1, the complete variable domain is GAGVSQSPSNKVTEKGKDVELRCDPISGHTALYWYRQSLGQGLEFLIYFQGNSAPDKSGLPSDRFSAERTGGSVSTLTIQRTQQEDSAVYLCASSLRPGTGATEAFFGQGTRLTVV.

This clone was observed a single time. V gene TRBV5-3 combines with J gene TRBJ2-1; no reliable D call. TRBV5-3 is identified as an open reading frame with a role that is uncertain. The CDR3 covers 12 residues. V was trimmed by 8 bases and J by 5 bases, leaving 11 bases between them. CDR3 amino acids: CARPHGHNEQFF. The CDR3 region has the DNA TGTGCCAGGCCCCACGGACACAATGAGCAGTTCTTC.

This clone was seen a few times. This chain connects TRBV7-8 to TRBJ1-5; D unresolved. V was shortened by 3 bases and J by 0 bases, with 6 bases between the two germline ends. This CDR3 comprises 14 residues. Germline lookup yields CDR1 SGHVS and CDR2 FQNEAQ. Here the CDR3 DNA reads TGTGCCAGCAGCTTCGGGAGTAGCAATCAGCCCCAGCATTTT. Its protein is CASSFGSSNQPQHF. Full variable domain (missing parts from reference TRBV7-8 and TRBJ1-5): GAGVSQSPRYKVAKRGQDVALRCDPISGHVSLFWYQQALGQGPEFLTYFQNEAQLDKSGLPSDRFFAERPEGSVSTLKIQRTQQEDSAVYLCASSFGSSNQPQHFGDGTRLSIL.

This sequence joins TRBV4-3 and TRBJ1-3; tentatively, D is TRBD1 (5 bases). Trimming pared 4 bases from V and 0 bases from J, leaving 10 bases between. The CDR3 covers 15 residues. Germline-derived CDR1 and CDR2 are LGHNA and YSLEER. CDR3 region: CASSPGRDSGNTIYF. The CDR3 DNA follows: TGCGCCAGCAGCCCGGGGCGCGACTCTGGAAACACCATATATTTT.

This clone was detected only once. The CDR3 DNA follows: TGTGCCTGGAGTGTCTCATGGACAGGGAGAGGGGAGCTGTTTTTT. Residues: CAWSVSWTGRGELFF. The rearrangement uses TRBV30 and TRBJ2-2; 8 bases match TRBD1. The CDR3 is made up of 15 amino acids. Unmatched junction bases numbered 8, after V lost 0 bases and J lost 8 bases. The germline CDR1 and CDR2 sequences are GTSNPN and SVGIG (reference sequence).

In nucleotides, the CDR3 is TGTGCCAGCAGTTCCCAGGACAGGGCCTCGAAACAGTACTTC. Translated, it gives CASSSQDRASKQYF. The rearrangement links TRBV6-5 to TRBJ2-7; 8 bases align to TRBD1. Germline V lookup: CDR1 MNHEY, CDR2 SVGAGI. The CDR3 runs 14 residues. J was trimmed by 10 bases and V by 4 bases; bases with no gene match: 12.

The chain has TRBV25-1 and TRBJ1-1; D may be TRBD1 (5 bases). Deletions cut 4 bases from V and 4 bases from J, with 19 bases between. This CDR3 spans 16 amino acids. Germline loops: CDR1 MGHDK, CDR2 SYGVNS. The CDR3 reads CASSALQVGVSTEAFF. The CDR3 DNA follows: TGTGCCAGCAGTGCCCTACAAGTAGGGGTATCCACTGAAGCTTTCTTT. The full variable domain, completed using reference TRBV25-1 and TRBJ1-1, is EADIYQTPRYLVIGTGKKITLECSQTMGHDKMYWYQQDPGMELHLIHYSYGVNSTEKGDLSSESTVSRIRTEHFPLTLESARPSHTSQYLCASSALQVGVSTEAFFGQGTRLTVV.

The chain is built from TRBV4-2 and TRBJ1-3; D may be TRBD1 (5 bases). The germline CDR1 and CDR2 sequences are LGHNA and YNFKEQ. The CDR3 sequence is 16 residues long. Trimming stripped 0 bases from V and 0 bases from J, with 9 bases between. The CDR3, as DNA: TGTGCCAGCAGCCAAGAGGGGGGAACCTCTGGAAACACCATATATTTT. It specifies CASSQEGGTSGNTIYF.

The chain uses TRBV6-2 or TRBV6-3 and TRBJ1-1; D call uncertain. CDR3 length: 14 amino acids. CDR1 is MNHEY, CDR2 SVGEGT, per germline. The V and J ends lost 4 bases and 6 bases respectively, with 15 bases between them. In DNA, the CDR3 is TGTGCCAGCAGTTCCCAGGCGGGCGTCTCTGAAGCTTTCTTT. It encodes CASSSQAGVSEAFF.